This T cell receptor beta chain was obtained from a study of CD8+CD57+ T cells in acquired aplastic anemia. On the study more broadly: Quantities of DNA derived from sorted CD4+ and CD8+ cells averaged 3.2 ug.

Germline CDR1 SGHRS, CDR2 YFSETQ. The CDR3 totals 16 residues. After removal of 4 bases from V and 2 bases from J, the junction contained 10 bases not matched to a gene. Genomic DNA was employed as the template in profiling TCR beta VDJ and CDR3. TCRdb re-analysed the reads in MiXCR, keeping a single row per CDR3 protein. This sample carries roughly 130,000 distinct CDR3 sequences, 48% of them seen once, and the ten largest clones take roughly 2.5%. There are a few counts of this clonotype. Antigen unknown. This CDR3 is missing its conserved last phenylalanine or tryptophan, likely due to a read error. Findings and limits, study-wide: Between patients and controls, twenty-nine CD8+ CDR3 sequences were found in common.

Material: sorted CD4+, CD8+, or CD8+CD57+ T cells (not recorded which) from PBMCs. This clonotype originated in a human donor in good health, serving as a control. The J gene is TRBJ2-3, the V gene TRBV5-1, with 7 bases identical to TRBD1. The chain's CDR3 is CASSQEGGTITDTQYS. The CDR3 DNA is TGCGCCAGCAGCCAAGAAGGGGGCACCATCACAGATACGCAGTATTCT.